This entry lists 5 T cell receptor beta chains sequenced from one sample in a study of cytomegalovirus exposure and HLA in healthy donors. PCR used 60 Vbeta primers and 13 Jbeta primers. Sequenced by immunoSEQ multiplex PCR; TCRdb stores in-frame clones only, minus some. The repertoire holds some 240,000 clones, with about nine tenths as singletons. Sequencing was carried out using PBMCs. The receptors were gathered from a girl aged 2 to 10 in good health and CMV-seronegative.

V usage is TRBV5-1 and J usage is TRBJ2-1, with TRBD2 matching over 9 bases. Trimming cost V 0 bases and J 6 bases; bases outside gene matches: 4. The CDR3 covers 15 residues. Germline-derived CDR1 and CDR2 are SGHRS and YFSETQ. CDR3 protein: CASSLVVTSGNEQFF. CDR3 in DNA: TGCGCCAGCAGCTTGGTTGTGACTAGCGGCAATGAGCAGTTCTTC.

The chain recombines TRBV27 with TRBJ2-7, with 12 bases matching TRBD2. Germline V gene sequence: CDR1 MNHEY, CDR2 SMNVEV (reference sequence). This CDR3 spans 16 amino acids. Trimming took 7 bases from V and 2 from J; bases not matched to a gene: 9. The CDR3 is CASTETSGRTAYEQYF. CDR3 nucleotide sequence: TGTGCCAGCACCGAGACTAGCGGGAGAACCGCCTACGAGCAGTACTTC.

V and J are TRBV6-6 and TRBJ2-7; D not resolved. The V gene lost 0 bases and the J gene lost 5 bases, with 8 bases spanning the gap. CDR1 is MNHNY and CDR2 is SVGAGI in the germline V gene (reference sequence). This CDR3 is 13 amino acids long. CDR3 loop: CASSYSRAHEQYF. In DNA form, the CDR3 reads TGTGCCAGCAGTTACTCGCGCGCCCACGAGCAGTACTTC.

The chain carries TRBV5-1 and TRBJ2-5; 12 nucleotides align to TRBD2. The length of the CDR3 is 16 residues. The V segment lost 0 bases and the J segment 5 bases; nucleotides outside the gene matches: 5. Germline assignment: CDR1 SGHRS and CDR2 YFSETQ. CDR3 nucleotides: TGCGCCAGCAGCTTGGAGACTAGCGGGAGTGGGGAGACCCAGTACTTC. It yields the protein CASSLETSGSGETQYF.

This clone was detected only once. The J gene is TRBJ1-2, the V gene TRBV15; a weak D match, TRBD1 (6 bases). V was cut by 3 bases and J by 2 bases, with 13 bases left in between. The CDR3 covers 15 residues. The germline CDR1 and CDR2 sequences are LNHNV and YYDKDF (reference sequence). The CDR3 loop is CATSRGEGGNYGYTF. DNA for the CDR3: TGTGCCACCAGCAGGGGGGAGGGGGGGAACTATGGCTACACCTTC.